This T cell receptor (beta chain) appears in the sequencing data of a study of cytomegalovirus exposure and HLA in healthy donors. From germline, CDR1 is LNHDA and CDR2 SQIVND (reference sequence). This CDR3 comprises 16 residues. Trimming stripped 1 base from V and 12 bases from J, with 25 bases between. A multiplex PCR was run with 60 Vbeta primers and 13 Jbeta primers. The data were produced by immunoSEQ multiplex PCR, yet TCRdb's version contains in-frame clones alone and is incomplete. In the table there are 40,000 to 60,000 clones, over 60% of which are singletons. Sequencing was done on a sample of PBMCs. The chain joins TRBV19 to TRBJ2-7; the D gene is possibly TRBD2 (6 bases). The TCR was taken from a woman in her 50s in good health and CMV-seronegative. The CDR3 here is CASSIGDSRGSGARYF. The DNA for the CDR3 is TGTGCCAGTAGTATAGGAGACAGTCGAGGATCGGGAGCGCGGTACTTC.